The source of this T cell receptor (beta chain) is a study of OX40 agonist ivuxolimab in advanced cancers. For context, the study as a whole: Ivuxolimab was a fully human IgG2 agonistic monoclonal antibody targeting the costimulatory receptor OX40 (CD134). Partial responses were achieved by three dose-escalation patients, of whom one had hepatocellular carcinoma and two had cutaneous melanoma. The dose-escalation cohort was 82.7% male with a mean age of around 62 years, ranging from roughly 20 to 80. The paper covers the monotherapy dose-escalation part of the phase I ivuxolimab trial, which included N of about 56 patients. Of the roughly 54 dose-escalation patients, hepatocellular carcinoma was present in about 20, melanoma in approximately 15, renal cell carcinoma in 9 and head and neck cancer in 9. Intravenous ivuxolimab was administered to patients every 2 weeks at six dose levels: 0.01, 0.1, 0.3, 1.5, 3 and 10 mg/kg. Peripheral TCRbeta sequencing aimed to test whether ivuxolimab altered TCR sequence diversity and caused clonal T-cell expansion. Patients were allowed to have had prior anti-PD-1, anti-PD-L1 or anti-CTLA-4 therapy, and 30% to 50% of the dose-escalation patients had previously received checkpoint inhibitors.

Patients with a history of autoimmune disease or receiving systemic immunosuppression were excluded from the trial. Peripheral blood for TCR sequencing was collected from all dose cohorts at baseline, on cycle 4 day 1, and on cycle 7 day 1. The samples were taken from a phase I, first-in-human, multicenter, open-label dose-escalation trial of ivuxolimab. Adults with locally advanced or metastatic head and neck squamous cell, hepatocellular, melanoma or renal cell carcinoma were enrolled in the trial. Before TCR sequencing, CD4+ T cells and CD8+ T cells were sorted from peripheral blood as separate populations. For sequencing of the TCRbeta CDR3 region, genomic DNA was extracted from the sorted cells. The immunoSEQ Assay was used to sequence the TCRbeta CDR3 regions. Not all clones reach the TCRdb copy of this immuneACCESS table, which keeps in-frame sequences only. Checked studies attribute under half of the gap to unresolved V genes and leave the rest unexplained. The sample has 70,000 or so clones on record, 80% to 90% of them singletons. The top ten clonotypes cover 0.94% of the sample.

Broad study findings and their caveats: Low levels of normalized T-cell clonal expansion were also seen in some patients who did not respond. The antigen specificity of the peripheral T cells that underwent clonal expansion was not determined. After ivuxolimab, more expanded clones were found on average in CD8+ T cells than in CD4+ T cells. In partial responders in the 0.1-3.0 mg/kg groups, normalized peripheral clonal expansion was found to be among the lowest, especially among CD8+ T cells. At doses of 0.1 to 3.0 mg/kg, clonal expansion of both CD4+ and CD8+ blood T cells was observed from baseline to week 6.

Trimming at the junction amounts to 1 base on V and 2 bases on J, and the germline ends lie 14 bases apart. Counted from cysteine to phenylalanine, this CDR3 has 16 amino acids. Kept here is only the CDR3 DNA, which spans 48 bases and is read in frame from base 1. The germline V gene supplies CDR1 SGHNT and CDR2 YENEEA. Details on this clone: What antigen it recognizes has not been identified. Base qualities are not provided; no much larger clone lies one nucleotide away.

The source material was CD4+ or CD8+ T cells sorted from blood, sampled in a trial of the OX40 agonist ivuxolimab. This receptor chain uses TRBV11-3 and TRBJ2-5; TRBD2 is a possible D gene, resting on 5 matching bases. This receptor was taken from an adult with an advanced solid tumor such as melanoma, head and neck, liver or kidney cancer. Here the CDR3 is given as CASSLGVRGWQETQYF. The DNA sequence is TGTGCCAGCAGCTTAGGAGTTCGGGGTTGGCAAGAGACCCAGTACTTC.